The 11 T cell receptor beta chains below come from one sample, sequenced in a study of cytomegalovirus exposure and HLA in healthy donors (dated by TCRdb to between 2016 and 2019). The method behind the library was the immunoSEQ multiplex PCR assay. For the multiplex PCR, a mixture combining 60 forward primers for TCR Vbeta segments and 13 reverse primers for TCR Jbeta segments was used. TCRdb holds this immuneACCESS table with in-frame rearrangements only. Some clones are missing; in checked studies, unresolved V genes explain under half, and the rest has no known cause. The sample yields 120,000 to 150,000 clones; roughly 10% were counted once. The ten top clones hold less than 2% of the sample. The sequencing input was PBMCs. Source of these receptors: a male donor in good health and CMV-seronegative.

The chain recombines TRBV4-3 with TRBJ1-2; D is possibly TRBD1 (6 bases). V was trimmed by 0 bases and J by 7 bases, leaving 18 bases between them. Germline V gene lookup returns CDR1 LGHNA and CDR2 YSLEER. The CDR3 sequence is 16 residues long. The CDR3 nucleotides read TGCGCCAGCAGCCAAGATCAAGGGGGGGGCGTACGTGGCTACACCTTC. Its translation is CASSQDQGGGVRGYTF.

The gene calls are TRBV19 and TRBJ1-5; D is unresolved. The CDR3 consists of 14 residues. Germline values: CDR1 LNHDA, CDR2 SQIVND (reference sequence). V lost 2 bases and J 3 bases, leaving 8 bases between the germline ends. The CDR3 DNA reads TGTGCCAGTAGTATACACAGCTCCAATCAGCCCCAGCATTTT. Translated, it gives CASSIHSSNQPQHF.

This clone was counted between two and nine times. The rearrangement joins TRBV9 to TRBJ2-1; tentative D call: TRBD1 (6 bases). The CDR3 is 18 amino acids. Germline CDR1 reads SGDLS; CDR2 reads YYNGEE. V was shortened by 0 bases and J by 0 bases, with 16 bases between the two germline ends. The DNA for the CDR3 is TGTGCCAGCAGCGTAGGGGGCCCGCAGGGGAGCTCCTACAATGAGCAGTTCTTC. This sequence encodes CASSVGGPQGSSYNEQFF.

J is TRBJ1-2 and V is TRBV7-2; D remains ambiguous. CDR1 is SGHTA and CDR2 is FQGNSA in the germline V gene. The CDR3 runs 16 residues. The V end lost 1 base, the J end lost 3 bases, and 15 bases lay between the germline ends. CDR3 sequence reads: CASSLVSTRRDYGYTF. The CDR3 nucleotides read TGTGCCAGCAGCTTAGTGAGCACCCGACGGGACTATGGCTACACCTTC.

As DNA, the CDR3 is TGCAGCGTTCAGGGGGCCAGCGCAAGCTCCTACGAGCAGTACTTC. Protein product: CSVQGASASSYEQYF. The chain links TRBV29-1 to TRBJ2-7; 8 bases are a match to TRBD1. Per the germline V gene, CDR1 is SQVTM and CDR2 is ANQGSEA. V shed 5 bases, J shed 0 bases, and the junction held 9 bases outside the gene matches. CDR3 length: 15 residues.

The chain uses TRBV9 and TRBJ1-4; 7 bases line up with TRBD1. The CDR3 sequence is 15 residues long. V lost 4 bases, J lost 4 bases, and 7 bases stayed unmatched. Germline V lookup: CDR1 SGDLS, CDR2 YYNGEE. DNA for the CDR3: TGTGCCAGCAGCCCACGGACAGGTCATAATGAAAAACTGTTTTTT. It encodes CASSPRTGHNEKLFF.

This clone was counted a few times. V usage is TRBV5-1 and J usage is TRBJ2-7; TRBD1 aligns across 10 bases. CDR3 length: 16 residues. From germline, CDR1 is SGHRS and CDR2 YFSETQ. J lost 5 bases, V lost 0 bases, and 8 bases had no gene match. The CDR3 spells CASSLGGTGASNEQYF. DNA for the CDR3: TGCGCCAGCAGCTTGGGCGGGACAGGGGCATCCAACGAGCAGTACTTC.

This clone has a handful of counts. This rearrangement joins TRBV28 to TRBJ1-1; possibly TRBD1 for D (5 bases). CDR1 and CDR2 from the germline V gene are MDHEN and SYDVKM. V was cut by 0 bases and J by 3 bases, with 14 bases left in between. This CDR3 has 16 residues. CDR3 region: CASSLWTARGDTEAFF. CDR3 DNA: TGTGCCAGCAGTTTATGGACAGCCCGCGGGGACACTGAAGCTTTCTTT.

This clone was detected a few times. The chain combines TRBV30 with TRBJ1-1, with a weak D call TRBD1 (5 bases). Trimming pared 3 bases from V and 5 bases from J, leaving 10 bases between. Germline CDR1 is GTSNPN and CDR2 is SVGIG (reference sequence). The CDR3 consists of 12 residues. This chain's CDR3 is CAWSLGGTEAFF. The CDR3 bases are TGTGCCTGGAGCCTTGGGGGGACTGAAGCTTTCTTT.

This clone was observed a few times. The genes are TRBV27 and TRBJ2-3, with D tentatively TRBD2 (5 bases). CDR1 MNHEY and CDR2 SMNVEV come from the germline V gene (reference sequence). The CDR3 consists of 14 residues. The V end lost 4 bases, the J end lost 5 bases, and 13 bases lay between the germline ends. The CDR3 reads CASSSRTGLDTQYF. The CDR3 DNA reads TGTGCCAGCAGTTCCAGGACTGGACTAGATACGCAGTATTTT.

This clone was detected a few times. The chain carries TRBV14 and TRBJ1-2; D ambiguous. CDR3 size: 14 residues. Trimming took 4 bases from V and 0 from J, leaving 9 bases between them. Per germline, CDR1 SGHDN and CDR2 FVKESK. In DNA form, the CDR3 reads TGTGCCAGCAGCCGGGAGTTAGCTAACTATGGCTACACCTTC. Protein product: CASSRELANYGYTF. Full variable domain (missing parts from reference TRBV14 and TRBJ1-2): EAGVTQFPSHSVIEKGQTVTLRCDPISGHDNLYWYRRVMGKEIKFLLHFVKESKQDESGMPNNRFLAERTGGTYSTLKVQPAELEDSGVYFCASSRELANYGYTFGSGTRLTVV.